This TCR beta chain came from a study of OX40 agonist ivuxolimab in advanced cancers. Data came from immunoSEQ multiplex PCR; TCRdb stores just in-frame clones and leaves some out. This table holds around 76,000 clones, about 89% found once. Only one count was recorded for this clone. What it recognizes is unknown. Overall study results and limits: Individuals who were partial responders at 0.1-3.0 mg/kg had clonal expansion that ranked among the lowest.

Anyone with autoimmune disease history or systemic immunosuppression was excluded. With V trimmed by 4 bases and J by 6 bases, 1 base remained unmatched. CDR3 length: 13 residues. Per the germline V gene, CDR1 is SNHLY and CDR2 is FYNNEI. The V call is TRBV2, the J call TRBJ1-4; TRBD1 agrees at 8 bases. The sequence was obtained from an adult with an advanced solid tumor such as melanoma, head and neck, liver or kidney cancer. The specimen comprised CD4+ or CD8+ T cells sorted from blood, sampled in a trial of the OX40 agonist ivuxolimab. The CDR3 loop reads CASSAGQDEKLFF. DNA of the CDR3: TGTGCCAGCAGTGCGGGACAGGATGAAAAACTGTTTTTT.